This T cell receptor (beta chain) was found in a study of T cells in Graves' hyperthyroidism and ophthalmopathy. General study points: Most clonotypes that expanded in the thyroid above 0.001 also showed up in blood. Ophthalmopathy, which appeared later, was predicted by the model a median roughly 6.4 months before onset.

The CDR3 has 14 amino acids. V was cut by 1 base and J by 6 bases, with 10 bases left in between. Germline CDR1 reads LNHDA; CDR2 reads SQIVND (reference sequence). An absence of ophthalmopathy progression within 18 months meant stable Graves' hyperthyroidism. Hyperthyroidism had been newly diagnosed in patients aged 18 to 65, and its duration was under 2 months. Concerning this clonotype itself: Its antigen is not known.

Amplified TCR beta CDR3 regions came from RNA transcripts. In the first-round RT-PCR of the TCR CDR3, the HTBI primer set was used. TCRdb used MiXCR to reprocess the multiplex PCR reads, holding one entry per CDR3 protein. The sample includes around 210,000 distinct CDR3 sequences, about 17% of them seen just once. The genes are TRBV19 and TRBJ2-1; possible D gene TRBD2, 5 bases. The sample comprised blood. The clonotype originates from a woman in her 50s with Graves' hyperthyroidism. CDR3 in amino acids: CASSIVGRANEQFF. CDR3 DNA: TGTGCCAGTAGTATAGTAGGGCGGGCCAATGAGCAGTTCTTC.